The entry that follows covers one T cell receptor (beta chain) sequence. What it recognizes is unknown. This specimen belongs to a study of long-term antiretroviral therapy in people with HIV. It was in the United States that all participants with HIV were treated. Each sample contained roughly 0.85-10 million cryopreserved PBMC, thawed before DNA extraction. Runs used v3.0 of the immunoSEQ assay and were done at survey level. This table comes from immunoSEQ multiplex PCR, and its TCRdb copy is limited to in-frame clones, with some not included. The sample records more than 20,000 clones, more than 75% being singletons. Study conclusions and caveats: Transplant-donor-level diversity was not reached after ART, though diversity increased. Records did not include ART adherence, viral resistance or therapy changes.

This TCR was sampled from a woman aged 30 to 39 with HIV. Sequenced here: unsorted PBMCs, sampled 1.8 years before starting antiretroviral therapy.

In nucleotides, the CDR3 is TGTGCCAGCATGGGGAAAGGACCGTTCTTC. Residues: CASMGKGPFF. The chain uses TRBV2 and TRBJ2-1, with unresolved D. The V gene's germline CDR1 is SNHLY and CDR2 FYNNEI. V lost 7 bases and J lost 15, with 13 bases in between. This CDR3 has 10 residues.